These 26 T cell receptor beta chains came from one sample sequenced in a study of blood T cell repertoires in COVID-19. Sequencing was performed with immunoSEQ multiplex PCR; in TCRdb, only in-frame clones are kept and a portion is missing. The sample carries under 450,000 clones, approximately 88% recorded once. Sequenced sample: peripheral blood. Every receptor here comes from a woman aged 45-65 years with COVID-19, enrolled during active disease.

The chain's CDR3 is CATSSGYTGANVLTF. CDR3 DNA: TGTGCCACCAGCTCAGGCTACACTGGGGCCAACGTCCTGACTTTC. The chain recombines TRBV15 with TRBJ2-6; D is unclear. Germline V gene data show CDR1 as LNHNV and CDR2 as YYDKDF (reference sequence). V was cut by 5 bases and J by 2 bases, with 10 bases left in between. The CDR3 consists of 15 residues.

The chain recombines TRBV9 with TRBJ1-1, with a tentative D call TRBD1 (5 bases). The CDR3 spans 15 residues. Germline CDR1 reads SGDLS; CDR2 reads YYNGEE. Trimming left V 4 bases short and J 1 base short, with 14 bases between. This chain's CDR3 is CASSSQGGGNTEAFF. In DNA, the CDR3 is TGTGCCAGCAGCTCGCAGGGCGGTGGGAACACTGAAGCTTTCTTT.

This clone was seen only a few times. The chain carries TRBV29-1 and TRBJ1-2; unclear D gene. Trimming stripped 5 bases from V and 4 bases from J, with 8 bases between. The germline V gene encodes CDR1 SQVTM and CDR2 ANQGSEA. This CDR3 comprises 11 residues. The CDR3 DNA sequence: TGCAGCGTTATCTCCGGCTATGGCTACACCTTC. Encoded protein: CSVISGYGYTF.

J is TRBJ1-6 and V is TRBV6-6, with D perhaps TRBD1 (6 bases). Looked up from germline, CDR1 is MNHNY and CDR2 is SVGAGI (reference sequence). The CDR3 is made up of 12 amino acids. Trimming removed 8 bases at V and 10 bases at J, with 12 bases between. The CDR3 bases are TGTGCCAGCCGACAGGTGCAATCACCCCTCCACTTT. This sequence encodes CASRQVQSPLHF.

This chain connects TRBV10-3 to TRBJ2-3; 8 bases match TRBD1. J gave up 3 bases and V 2 bases, and 4 bases lay outside the gene matches. The CDR3 sequence is 15 residues long. Germline CDR1 reads ENHRY; CDR2 reads SYGVKD. The CDR3 is CAISEAGGGTDTQYF. The CDR3 DNA is TGTGCCATCAGTGAGGCAGGGGGCGGAACAGATACGCAGTATTTT.

The sample holds many counts of this clone. The V gene is TRBV24-1, the J gene TRBJ2-5; maybe TRBD1 (6 bases). The CDR3 sequence is 16 residues long. In germline, CDR1 is KGHDR, CDR2 SFDVKD. Deletions cut 5 bases from V and 5 bases from J, with 20 bases between. The CDR3: CATSALIAGAQETQYF. CDR3 DNA sequence: TGTGCCACCAGTGCCCTAATTGCAGGGGCCCAGGAGACCCAGTACTTC.

The chain has TRBV30 and TRBJ1-3, with D possibly TRBD1 on 5 matching bases. CDR1 and CDR2 from the germline V gene are GTSNPN and SVGIG (reference sequence). The V end lost 1 base, the J end lost 3 bases, and 10 bases lay between the germline ends. The CDR3 sequence is 14 residues long. This CDR3 is CAWSAQGLGNTIYF. CDR3 in DNA: TGTGCCTGGAGTGCTCAGGGACTTGGAAACACCATATATTTT.

V gene TRBV19 combines with J gene TRBJ1-4; D gene ambiguous. V lost 1 base and J 3 bases, leaving 6 bases between the germline ends. The CDR3 consists of 14 residues. Germline CDR1 reads LNHDA; CDR2 reads SQIVND (reference sequence). The CDR3 sequence: CASSIGRANEKLFF. CDR3 sequence (DNA): TGTGCCAGTAGTATAGGACGGGCTAATGAAAAACTGTTTTTT.

This sequence joins TRBV11-2 and TRBJ1-3; D possibly corresponds to TRBD1 (5 bases). From germline, CDR1 is SGHAT and CDR2 FQNNGV. The CDR3 is 18 amino acids. Trimming pared 5 bases from V and 0 bases from J, leaving 20 bases between. The CDR3 loop reads CASSLRRTVGLSGNTIYF. The CDR3 bases are TGTGCCAGCAGCCTACGCCGAACCGTGGGGCTCTCTGGAAACACCATATATTTT.

The V and J genes are TRBV19 and TRBJ1-5; TRBD1 agrees at 7 bases. J gave up 10 bases and V 5 bases, and 17 bases lay outside the gene matches. This CDR3 is 16 amino acids long. From germline, CDR1 is LNHDA and CDR2 SQIVND (reference sequence). Here the CDR3 reads CASSHVRQGRSNPQHF. As DNA, the CDR3 is TGTGCCAGTAGTCACGTCCGACAGGGACGGAGTAACCCCCAGCATTTT.

V is TRBV7-3 and J is TRBJ1-2; no firm D call. Trimming cost V 1 base and J 5 bases, with 5 bases left between them. The germline CDR1 and CDR2 sequences are SGHTA and FQGTGA. This CDR3 contains 12 residues. Here the CDR3 reads CASSLNGYGYTF. CDR3 DNA: TGTGCCAGCAGCTTAAACGGGTATGGCTACACCTTC.

The rearrangement uses TRBV11-1 and TRBJ1-2, with a possible D match to TRBD1 (5 bases). The CDR3 totals 13 residues. Germline values: CDR1 SGHAT, CDR2 FQDESV (reference sequence). Trimming stripped 4 bases from V and 5 bases from J, with 11 bases between. The CDR3 reads CASSSRTRYGYTF. CDR3 DNA sequence: TGTGCCAGCAGCTCACGGACACGGTATGGCTACACCTTC.

In the case of this clone: This same CDR3 is encoded by further DNA sequences in the sample. The CDR3 nucleotides are TGTGCCAGCAGGGGGACAGGGGGACGGACTGAAGCTTTCTTT. It translates to CASRGTGGRTEAFF. The gene calls are TRBV2 and TRBJ1-1, with 11 nucleotides matching TRBD1. The V segment lost 6 bases and the J segment 5 bases; nucleotides outside the gene matches: 5. CDR1 SNHLY and CDR2 FYNNEI come from the germline V gene. CDR3 length: 14 amino acids.

The V call is TRBV19, the J call TRBJ1-2, with D maybe TRBD1 (5 bases). Germline V CDR1 and CDR2: LNHDA, SQIVND (reference sequence). This CDR3 is 14 amino acids long. The V gene lost 6 bases and the J gene lost 6 bases, with 17 bases spanning the gap. CDR3 DNA sequence: TGTGCCAGTAGCCCCCGTGGCAGGGCGAATGGCTACACCTTC. Translated: CASSPRGRANGYTF.

The chain joins TRBV11-2 to TRBJ1-1; 10 nucleotides match TRBD1. This CDR3 region has 14 residues. V shed 6 bases and J 7 bases; nucleotides not matched to a gene: 8. Germline lookup yields CDR1 SGHAT and CDR2 FQNNGV. The DNA for the CDR3 is TGTGCCAGCAGTTTCCTCGGGACAGGGGTTGAAGCTTTCTTT. Protein sequence: CASSFLGTGVEAFF.

The chain links TRBV5-4 to TRBJ2-1; D possibly corresponds to TRBD2 (6 bases). The germline V gene has CDR1 SGHNT and CDR2 YYREEE (reference sequence). CDR3 length: 12 amino acids. The V and J ends lost 3 bases and 10 bases respectively, with 11 bases between them. The CDR3 sequence is CASSSREWEQFF. Here the CDR3 DNA reads TGTGCCAGCAGCTCTCGGGAGTGGGAGCAGTTCTTC.

The chain joins TRBV28 to TRBJ1-1; no clear D gene. CDR1 is MDHEN, CDR2 SYDVKM, per germline. Trimming took off 5 bases at V and 0 bases at J, with 10 bases between the two ends. The CDR3 runs to 14 residues. In DNA, the CDR3 is TGTGCCAGCAGTCCTTCTCTCTTGAACACTGAAGCTTTCTTT. Protein product: CASSPSLLNTEAFF. The entire variable domain, with the rest obtained from reference TRBV28 and TRBJ1-1, is as follows: DVKVTQSSRYLVKRTGEKVFLECVQDMDHENMFWYRQDPGLGLRLIYFSYDVKMKEKGDIPEGYSVSREKKERFSLILESASTNQTSMYLCASSPSLLNTEAFFGQGTRLTVV.

The chain recombines TRBV5-1 with TRBJ2-1, with 12 positions matching TRBD2. Germline CDR1 SGHRS, CDR2 YFSETQ. There are 17 residues in the CDR3. Germline trimming cut 1 base from V and 5 bases from J; bases unmatched to any gene: 7. CDR3 sequence (DNA): TGCGCCAGCAGCTTGAGAGTCCTAGCGGGGGGGCACAATGAGCAGTTCTTC. Residues: CASSLRVLAGGHNEQFF.

This sequence joins TRBV6-5 and TRBJ1-1; 9 nucleotides match TRBD1. Per germline, CDR1 MNHEY and CDR2 SVGAGI. J gave up 5 bases and V 8 bases, and 9 bases lay outside the gene matches. The CDR3 loop spans 14 amino acids. CDR3 loop: CASWGTGLETEAFF. CDR3 DNA sequence: TGTGCCAGCTGGGGGACAGGGCTGGAAACTGAAGCTTTCTTT.

At least ten counts were recorded for this clone. CDR3 sequence reads: CATSRDTAYGYTF. The CDR3 nucleotides are TGTGCCACCAGCAGAGATACAGCCTATGGCTACACCTTC. The chain couples TRBV15 to TRBJ1-2; D is unresolved. The CDR3 is 13 residues long. Germline V gene data show CDR1 as LNHNV and CDR2 as YYDKDF (reference sequence). V was pared by 0 bases and J by 4 bases, with 6 bases between.

The rearrangement uses TRBV19 and TRBJ2-2; no clear D. V shed 7 bases and J shed 2 bases, with 11 bases lying between them. The CDR3 has 14 residues. Germline CDR1 reads LNHDA; CDR2 reads SQIVND (reference sequence). The CDR3 DNA is TGTGCCAGTATGACCCGGGTCAACACCGGGGAGCTGTTTTTT. Amino acid sequence: CASMTRVNTGELFF.

The chain recombines TRBV6-1 with TRBJ1-2; D may be TRBD1 (5 bases). This CDR3 has 12 amino acids. Germline values: CDR1 MNHNS, CDR2 SASEGT. V lost 2 bases and J lost 8, with 9 bases in between. CDR3 protein: CASSEWGEGYTF. In DNA form, the CDR3 reads TGTGCCAGCAGTGAATGGGGGGAAGGCTACACCTTC.

The chain employs TRBV5-1 and TRBJ2-1, with 9 positions matching TRBD2. Germline-derived CDR1 and CDR2 are SGHRS and YFSETQ. V trimming: 1 base; J trimming: 8 bases; junction bases outside the gene matches: 7. CDR3 size: 15 residues. The CDR3: CASSLSASGVDEQFF. In nucleotides, the CDR3 is TGCGCCAGCAGCTTGTCGGCTAGCGGGGTTGATGAGCAGTTCTTC. The whole variable domain, remainder taken from reference TRBV5-1 and TRBJ2-1, is KAGVTQTPRYLIKTRGQQVTLSCSPISGHRSVSWYQQTPGQGLQFLFEYFSETQRNKGNFPGRFSGRQFSNSRSEMNVSTLELGDSALYLCASSLSASGVDEQFFGPGTRLTVL.

V gene TRBV5-1 combines with J gene TRBJ2-5, with D perhaps matching TRBD1 (5 bases). The CDR3 covers 15 residues. CDR1 and CDR2 from the germline V gene are SGHRS and YFSETQ. Trimming took 0 bases from V and 3 from J, leaving 12 bases between them. CDR3 loop: CASSLELSREETQYF. For the CDR3, the DNA is TGCGCCAGCAGCTTGGAATTATCCAGGGAAGAGACCCAGTACTTC.

The rearrangement joins TRBV28 to TRBJ2-5, with TRBD1 matching 10 bases. The CDR3 runs to 17 residues. The germline V gene has CDR1 MDHEN and CDR2 SYDVKM. Losses at the gene ends were 6 bases for V and 5 bases for J; bases not matched to a gene: 15. This chain's CDR3 is CASSRPPRQGAGETQYF. The CDR3 DNA reads TGTGCCAGCAGCCGACCCCCCCGACAGGGGGCGGGGGAGACCCAGTACTTC.

The chain couples TRBV4-1 to TRBJ2-4, with a possible D match to TRBD1 (6 bases). V shed 4 bases and J shed 0 bases, with 16 bases lying between them. CDR1 and CDR2 (germline): MGHRA, YSYEKL. This CDR3 is 17 amino acids long. The DNA of the CDR3 is TGCGCCAGCAGCCCCCGAGGGGGTCAGGGAGCCAAAAACATTCAGTACTTC. Translated, it gives CASSPRGGQGAKNIQYF.